The source of this TCR beta chain is a study of cytomegalovirus exposure and HLA in healthy donors. Study-level points and caveats: Later on, an analysis tied 15,000 to 20,000 TCR beta sequences to HLA alleles at 0.05 false discovery rate. The study flagged 150 to 200 TCR beta chains as cytomegalovirus-associated.

Comment on this clone: Its matching antigen is unknown.

The primer mix had 60 Vbeta and 13 Jbeta primers. Profiling relied on immunoSEQ multiplex PCR, and the TCRdb table lists in-frame clones only, not all of them. The table includes around 130,000 clones, 66% detected once. V was trimmed by 6 bases and J by 0 bases, leaving 12 bases between them. CDR1 and CDR2 (germline): MDHEN, SYDVKM. The CDR3 sequence is 15 residues long. Source material: PBMCs. The J gene is TRBJ1-3, the V gene TRBV28, with a tentative D call TRBD1 (6 bases). The receptor was isolated from a man aged 18 to 29 in good health and CMV-seronegative. The CDR3 DNA sequence: TGTGCCAGCAGCCCCGGACAGATCTCTGGAAACACCATATATTTT. It is translated as CASSPGQISGNTIYF. Variable domain in full (rest from reference TRBV28 and TRBJ1-3): DVKVTQSSRYLVKRTGEKVFLECVQDMDHENMFWYRQDPGLGLRLIYFSYDVKMKEKGDIPEGYSVSREKKERFSLILESASTNQTSMYLCASSPGQISGNTIYFGEGSWLTVV.